One T cell receptor beta chain is described in this entry. This specimen comes from a study of Ad26.COV2.S vaccination and SARS-CoV-2 variants. Treatment in this sample: some 20 received Ad26.COV2.S at low or high dose, single or two shots; about 5 received placebo; per-sample allocation not given. Samples were taken on day 63 after the first vaccine or placebo injection. The method was immunoSEQ multiplex PCR; TCRdb's version includes in-frame clones alone and lacks a portion of them. Of over 400,000 clones in the sample, 90% were seen once. Here the sequenced sample was peripheral blood, taken in a trial of Ad26.COV2.S vaccine versus placebo. The receptor's source is a person between 18 and 65 years old who received the Ad26.COV2.S COVID-19 vaccine or a placebo.

CDR3 sequence reads: CASSQVAGSSYEQYF. CDR3 in DNA: TGTGCCAGCAGCCAAGTGGCGGGGAGCTCCTACGAGCAGTACTTC. The chain links TRBV14 to TRBJ2-7, with D possibly being TRBD2 (6 bases). V was clipped by 1 base and J by 0 bases, with 10 bases between them. CDR1 is SGHDN and CDR2 is FVKESK in the germline V gene. This CDR3 is built from 15 residues.